A single sample gave rise to the 12 T cell receptor beta chains below, sequenced in a study of metastatic and nonmetastatic thyroid tumors. TCRdb reprocessed the PCR reads via MiXCR. The profile covers around 37,000 clones, with approximately 24% appearing a single time and about 14% taken by the ten largest. Patients had received no treatment of any kind before thyroid surgery. The specimen was tumor tissue. The receptors originated from a female donor with papillary thyroid cancer or a benign thyroid nodule (not recorded which). Some clones in this sample may be carry-over from other donors' samples.

This clone was counted only a few times. The chain combines TRBV29-1 with TRBJ2-1; TRBD2 matches at 13 bases. The V gene end was trimmed by 7 bases and the J gene end by 10 bases; junction bases not matched to a gene: 7. Germline CDR1 and CDR2: SQVTM and ANQGSEA. The length of the CDR3 is 13 residues. CDR3 protein: CSGLAGGAAEQFF. In nucleotides, the CDR3 is TGCAGCGGACTAGCGGGAGGAGCGGCGGAGCAGTTCTTC.

This clone was seen ten or more times. The chain couples TRBV11-2 to TRBJ1-2, with D possibly TRBD1 on 6 matching bases. The CDR3 length is 13 residues. Germline assignment: CDR1 SGHAT and CDR2 FQNNGV. The V and J ends lost 5 bases and 3 bases respectively, with 10 bases between them. The CDR3 region is CASSIGGDYGYTF. CDR3 bases: TGTGCCAGCAGCATAGGGGGGGACTATGGCTACACCTTC.

This sequence joins TRBV10-3 and TRBJ2-1, with D possibly matching TRBD2 (6 bases). This CDR3 has 15 amino acids. Trimming cost V 1 base and J 7 bases, with 14 bases left between them. CDR1 ENHRY and CDR2 SYGVKD come from the germline V gene. The CDR3 loop reads CAISELEGSGNEQFF. In nucleotides, the CDR3 is TGTGCCATCAGTGAGTTGGAGGGGAGCGGGAATGAGCAGTTCTTC.

This clone has at least ten counts. The genes are TRBV10-2 and TRBJ2-2; D might be TRBD1 (6 bases). From germline, CDR1 is WSHSY and CDR2 SAAADI. This CDR3 is built from 13 residues. Trimming stripped 6 bases from V and 7 bases from J, with 12 bases between. This CDR3 reads CASRAGVLGELFF. DNA for the CDR3: TGCGCCAGCAGGGCAGGGGTCCTCGGGGAGCTGTTTTTT.

CDR3 DNA sequence: TGCAGTGCTAGTTCGTATCCAGCGGGAGTCGCCTACAATGAGCAGTTCTTC. Residues: CSASSYPAGVAYNEQFF. The chain employs TRBV20-1 and TRBJ2-1, with 8 bases lining up with TRBD2. This CDR3 comprises 17 residues. The germline V gene has CDR1 DFQATT and CDR2 SNEGSKA (reference sequence). V was pared by 3 bases and J by 2 bases, with 12 bases of the junction left unmatched.

This clone was observed many times. A read error may explain this, as a much larger clone is one base away. The rearrangement uses TRBV30 and TRBJ2-6; possible D gene TRBD2, 5 bases. V lost 5 bases, J lost 1 base, and 9 bases lay in between. Germline V CDR1 and CDR2: GTSNPN, SVGIG (reference sequence). The CDR3 length is 14 residues. Here the CDR3 reads CAWVRGSGANVLTF. In DNA form, the CDR3 reads TGTGCCTGGGTGAGAGGGTCTGGGGCCAACGTCCTGACTTTC.

The sample holds a few counts of this clone. The chain employs TRBV6-6 and TRBJ1-6; D is ambiguous. Looked up from germline, CDR1 is MNHNY and CDR2 is SVGAGI (reference sequence). The CDR3 consists of 15 residues. The V and J ends lost 0 bases and 4 bases respectively, with 7 bases between them. The CDR3 loop is CASSYSAGYNSPLHF. The CDR3, as DNA: TGTGCCAGCAGTTACTCCGCGGGGTATAATTCACCCCTCCACTTT.

Regarding this clone: The junction shows a germline mismatch at one end, possibly a read error. The rearrangement links TRBV19 to TRBJ1-1; D gene ambiguous. Germline CDR1 reads LNHDA; CDR2 reads SQIVND (reference sequence). The CDR3 runs 13 residues. The CDR3 is CASKVRQATEAFF. The CDR3 DNA reads as TGTGCCAGTAAGGTCAGGCAGGCCACTGAAGCCTTCTTT.

On this clone itself: Relative to the germline gene, one junction end is altered; a read error may explain this. The chain has TRBV18 and TRBJ2-7; 9 nucleotides match TRBD1. Looked up from germline, CDR1 is KGHSH and CDR2 is LQKENI. CDR3 length: 14 residues. The CDR3 bases are TGTGCCAGCGCACCGGGACAGGGTCTGGGTGAGCAGTACTTC. Encoded protein: CASAPGQGLGEQYF.

The V call is TRBV7-2, the J call TRBJ2-7; D is perhaps TRBD2 (6 bases). The CDR3 has 15 residues. The V gene lost 3 bases and the J gene lost 6 bases, with 18 bases spanning the gap. The germline V gene encodes CDR1 SGHTA and CDR2 FQGNSA. The CDR3 here is CASSFAGSYIAEQYF. Here the CDR3 DNA reads TGTGCCAGCAGCTTCGCGGGGAGTTATATCGCCGAGCAGTACTTC.

The chain carries TRBV2 and TRBJ2-7; 14 bases are shared with TRBD2. This CDR3 is built from 16 residues. J lost 6 bases, V lost 3 bases, and 7 bases had no gene match. Germline-derived CDR1 and CDR2 are SNHLY and FYNNEI. The CDR3 sequence: CASSEGGLAGESEQYF. DNA for the CDR3: TGTGCCAGCAGTGAGGGGGGACTAGCGGGAGAGAGCGAGCAGTACTTC.

As DNA, the CDR3 is TGTGCCTGGAGCAAAAGCGGGACAGGGTTTTCACCCCTCCACTTT. This encodes CAWSKSGTGFSPLHF. The chain carries TRBV30 and TRBJ1-6; TRBD1 matches 9 bases. The CDR3 runs 15 residues. V shed 3 bases, J shed 9 bases, and the junction held 9 bases outside the gene matches. From germline, CDR1 is GTSNPN and CDR2 SVGIG (reference sequence).